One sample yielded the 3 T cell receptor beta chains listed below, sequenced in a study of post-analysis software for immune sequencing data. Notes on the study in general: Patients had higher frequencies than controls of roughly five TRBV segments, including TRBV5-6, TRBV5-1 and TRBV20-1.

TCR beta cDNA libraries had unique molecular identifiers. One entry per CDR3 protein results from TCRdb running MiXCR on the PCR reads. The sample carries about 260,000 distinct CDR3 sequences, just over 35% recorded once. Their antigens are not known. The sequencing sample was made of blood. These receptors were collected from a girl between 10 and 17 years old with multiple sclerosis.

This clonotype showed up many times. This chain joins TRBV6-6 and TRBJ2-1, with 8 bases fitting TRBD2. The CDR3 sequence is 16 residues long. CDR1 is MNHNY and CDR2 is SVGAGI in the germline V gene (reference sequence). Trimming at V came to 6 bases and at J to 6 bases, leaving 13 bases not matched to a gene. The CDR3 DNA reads TGTGCCAGCAGCCCCCCAGGGGCGGGAGGTTCCAATGAGCAGTTCTTC. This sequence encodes CASSPPGAGGSNEQFF.

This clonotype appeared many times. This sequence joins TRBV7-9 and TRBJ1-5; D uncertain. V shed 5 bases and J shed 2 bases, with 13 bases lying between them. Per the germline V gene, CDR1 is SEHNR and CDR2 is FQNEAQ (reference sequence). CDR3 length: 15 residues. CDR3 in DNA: TGTGCCAGCAGCCAAGACCCCGGGGGCAATCAGCCCCAGCATTTT. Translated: CASSQDPGGNQPQHF.

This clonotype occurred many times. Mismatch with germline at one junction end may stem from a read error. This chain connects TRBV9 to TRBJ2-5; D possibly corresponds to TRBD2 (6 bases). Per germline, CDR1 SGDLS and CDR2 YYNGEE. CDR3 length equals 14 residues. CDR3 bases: TGTGCCAGCAGCGCCGCCGCCGGGAGAGAGTCCCAGTACTTC. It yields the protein CASSAAAGRESQYF.